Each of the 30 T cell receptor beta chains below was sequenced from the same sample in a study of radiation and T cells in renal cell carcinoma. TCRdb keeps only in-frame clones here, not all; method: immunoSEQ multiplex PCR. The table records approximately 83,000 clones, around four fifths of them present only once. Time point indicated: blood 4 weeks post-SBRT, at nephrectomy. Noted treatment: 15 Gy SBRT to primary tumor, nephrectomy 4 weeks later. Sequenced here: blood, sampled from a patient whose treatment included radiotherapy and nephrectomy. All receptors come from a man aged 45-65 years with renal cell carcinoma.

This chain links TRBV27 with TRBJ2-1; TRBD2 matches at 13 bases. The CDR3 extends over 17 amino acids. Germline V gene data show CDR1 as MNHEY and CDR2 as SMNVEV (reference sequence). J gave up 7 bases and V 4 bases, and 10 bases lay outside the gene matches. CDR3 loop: CASSSTPGLAGLNEQFF. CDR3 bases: TGTGCCAGCAGTTCAACCCCGGGACTAGCGGGGTTAAATGAGCAGTTCTTC.

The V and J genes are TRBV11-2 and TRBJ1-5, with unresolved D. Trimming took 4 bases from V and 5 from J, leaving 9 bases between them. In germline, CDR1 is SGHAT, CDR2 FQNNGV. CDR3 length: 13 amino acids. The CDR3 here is CASSYQADQPQHF. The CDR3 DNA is TGTGCCAGCAGCTACCAGGCGGATCAGCCCCAGCATTTT.

The CDR3 is CASSTTRQGLWYIQYF. CDR3 DNA sequence: TGCGCCAGCAGCACCACAAGACAGGGCCTTTGGTACATTCAGTACTTC. This chain joins TRBV5-1 and TRBJ2-4, with 7 bases aligning to TRBD1. Germline-derived CDR1 and CDR2 are SGHRS and YFSETQ. The CDR3 runs 16 residues. Trimming cost V 4 bases and J 8 bases; bases outside gene matches: 15.

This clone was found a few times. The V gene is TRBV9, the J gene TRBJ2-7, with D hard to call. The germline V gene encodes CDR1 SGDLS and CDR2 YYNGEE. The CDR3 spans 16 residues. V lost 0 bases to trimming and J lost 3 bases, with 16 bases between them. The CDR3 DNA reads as TGTGCCAGCAGCGTAGATCCGCACGGAGATAACTACGAGCAGTACTTC. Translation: CASSVDPHGDNYEQYF.

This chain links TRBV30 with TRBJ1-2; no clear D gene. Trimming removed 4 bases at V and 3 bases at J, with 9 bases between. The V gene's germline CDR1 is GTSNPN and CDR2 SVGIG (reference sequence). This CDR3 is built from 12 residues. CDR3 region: CAWILYDYGYTF. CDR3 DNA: TGTGCCTGGATCCTCTATGACTATGGCTACACCTTC.

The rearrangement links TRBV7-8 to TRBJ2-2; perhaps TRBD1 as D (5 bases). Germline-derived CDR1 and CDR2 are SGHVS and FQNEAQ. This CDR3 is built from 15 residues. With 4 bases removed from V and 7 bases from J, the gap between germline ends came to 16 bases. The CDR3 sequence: CASSYIAGNYGELFF. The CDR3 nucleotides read TGTGCCAGCAGCTATATCGCAGGGAATTACGGGGAGCTGTTTTTT.

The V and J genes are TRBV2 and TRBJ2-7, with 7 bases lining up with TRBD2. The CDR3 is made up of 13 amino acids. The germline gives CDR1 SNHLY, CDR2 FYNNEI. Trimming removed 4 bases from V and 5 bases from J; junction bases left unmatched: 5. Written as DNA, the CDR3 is TGTGCCAGCAGTGCCTGGGAGGGGAACGAGCAGTACTTC. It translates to CASSAWEGNEQYF. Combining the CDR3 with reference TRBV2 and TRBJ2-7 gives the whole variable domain EPEVTQTPSHQVTQMGQEVILRCVPISNHLYFYWYRQILGQKVEFLVSFYNNEISEKSEIFDDQFSVERPDGSNFTLKIRSTKLEDSAMYFCASSAWEGNEQYFGPGTRLTVT.

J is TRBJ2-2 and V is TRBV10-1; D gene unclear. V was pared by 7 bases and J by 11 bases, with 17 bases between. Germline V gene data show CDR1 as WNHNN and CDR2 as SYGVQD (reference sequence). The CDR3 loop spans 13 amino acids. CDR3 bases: TGCGCCAGCATGAGCAGTACAACCAGCGAGCTGTTTTTT. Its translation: CASMSSTTSELFF.

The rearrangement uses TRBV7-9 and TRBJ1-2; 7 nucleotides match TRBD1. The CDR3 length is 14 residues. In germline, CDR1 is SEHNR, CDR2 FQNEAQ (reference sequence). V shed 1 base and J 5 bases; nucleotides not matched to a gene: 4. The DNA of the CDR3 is TGTGCCAGCAGCTTAGAGGGACAGCAGTATGGCTACACCTTC. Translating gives CASSLEGQQYGYTF. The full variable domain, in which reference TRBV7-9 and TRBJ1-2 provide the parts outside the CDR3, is DTGVSQNPRHKITKRGQNVTFRCDPISEHNRLYWYRQTLGQGPEFLTYFQNEAQLEKSRLLSDRFSAERPKGSFSTLEIQRTEQGDSAMYLCASSLEGQQYGYTFGSGTRLTVV.

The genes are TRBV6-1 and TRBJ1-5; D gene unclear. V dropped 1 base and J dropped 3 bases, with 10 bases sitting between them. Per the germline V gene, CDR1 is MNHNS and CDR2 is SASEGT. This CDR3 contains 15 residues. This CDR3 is CASSEGSVDNQPQHF. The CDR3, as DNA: TGTGCCAGCAGTGAAGGGTCAGTAGACAATCAGCCCCAGCATTTT.

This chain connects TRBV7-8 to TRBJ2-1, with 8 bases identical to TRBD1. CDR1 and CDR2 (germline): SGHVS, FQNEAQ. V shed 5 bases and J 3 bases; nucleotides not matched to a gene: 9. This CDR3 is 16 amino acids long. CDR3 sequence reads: CASSRLQGVFYNEQFF. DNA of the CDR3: TGTGCCAGCAGCCGACTACAGGGGGTTTTCTACAATGAGCAGTTCTTC.

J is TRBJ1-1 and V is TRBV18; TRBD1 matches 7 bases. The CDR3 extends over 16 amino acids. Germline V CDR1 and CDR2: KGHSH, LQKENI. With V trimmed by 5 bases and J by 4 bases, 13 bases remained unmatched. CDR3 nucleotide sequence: TGTGCCAGCTCAGAAAGGACAGGATCAAGGGGCACTGAAGCTTTCTTT. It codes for CASSERTGSRGTEAFF.

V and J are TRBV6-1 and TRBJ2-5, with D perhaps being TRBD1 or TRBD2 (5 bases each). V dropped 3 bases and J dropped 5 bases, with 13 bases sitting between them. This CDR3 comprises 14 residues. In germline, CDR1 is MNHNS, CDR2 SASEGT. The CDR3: CASSDWGSRETQYF. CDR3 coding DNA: TGTGCCAGCAGTGATTGGGGGAGTAGGGAGACCCAGTACTTC.

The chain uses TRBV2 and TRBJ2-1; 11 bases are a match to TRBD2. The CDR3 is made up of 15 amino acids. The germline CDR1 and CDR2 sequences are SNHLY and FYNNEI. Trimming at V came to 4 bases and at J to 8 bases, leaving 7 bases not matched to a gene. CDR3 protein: CASSVSGGAMDEQFF. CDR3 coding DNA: TGTGCCAGCAGTGTTAGCGGGGGGGCCATGGATGAGCAGTTCTTC. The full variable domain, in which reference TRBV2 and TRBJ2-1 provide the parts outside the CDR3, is EPEVTQTPSHQVTQMGQEVILRCVPISNHLYFYWYRQILGQKVEFLVSFYNNEISEKSEIFDDQFSVERPDGSNFTLKIRSTKLEDSAMYFCASSVSGGAMDEQFFGPGTRLTVL.

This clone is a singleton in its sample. CDR3 DNA: TGTGCCAGCAGTTTACGGATGGGACAGGGGGCGCGGAACACTGAAGCTTTCTTT. Protein product: CASSLRMGQGARNTEAFF. The chain combines TRBV27 with TRBJ1-1; TRBD1 matches at 12 bases. The J segment lost 1 base and the V segment lost 2 bases, leaving 8 bases of the junction unmatched. Per germline, CDR1 MNHEY and CDR2 SMNVEV (reference sequence). This CDR3 has 18 amino acids.

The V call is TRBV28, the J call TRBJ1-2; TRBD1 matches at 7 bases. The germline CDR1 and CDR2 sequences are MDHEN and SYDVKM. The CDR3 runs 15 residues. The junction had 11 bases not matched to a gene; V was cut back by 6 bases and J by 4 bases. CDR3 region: CASRPQGQESYGYTF. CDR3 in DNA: TGTGCCAGCAGGCCACAGGGGCAGGAGAGCTATGGCTACACCTTC.

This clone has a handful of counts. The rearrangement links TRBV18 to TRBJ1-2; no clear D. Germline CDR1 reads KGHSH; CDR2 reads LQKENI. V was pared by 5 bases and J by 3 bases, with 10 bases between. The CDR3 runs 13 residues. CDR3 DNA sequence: TGTGCCAGCTCAGCCGGCGGTGACTATGGCTACACCTTC. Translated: CASSAGGDYGYTF. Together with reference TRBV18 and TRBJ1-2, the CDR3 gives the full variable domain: NAGVMQNPRHLVRRRGQEARLRCSPMKGHSHVYWYRQLPEEGLKFMVYLQKENIIDESGMPKERFSAEFPKEGPSILRIQQVVRGDSAAYFCASSAGGDYGYTFGSGTRLTVV.

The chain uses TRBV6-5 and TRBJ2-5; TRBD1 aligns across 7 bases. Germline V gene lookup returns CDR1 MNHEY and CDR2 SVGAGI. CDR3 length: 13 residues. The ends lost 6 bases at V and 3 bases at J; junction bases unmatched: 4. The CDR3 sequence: CASSETGKETQYF. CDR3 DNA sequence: TGTGCCAGCAGCGAGACAGGGAAAGAGACCCAGTACTTC.

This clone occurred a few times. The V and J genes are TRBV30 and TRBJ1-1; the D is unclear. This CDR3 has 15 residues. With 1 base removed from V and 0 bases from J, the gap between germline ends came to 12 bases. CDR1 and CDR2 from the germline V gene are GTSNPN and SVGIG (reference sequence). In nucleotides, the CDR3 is TGTGCCTGGAGTGGAAAAACAGATATGAACACTGAAGCTTTCTTT. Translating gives CAWSGKTDMNTEAFF.

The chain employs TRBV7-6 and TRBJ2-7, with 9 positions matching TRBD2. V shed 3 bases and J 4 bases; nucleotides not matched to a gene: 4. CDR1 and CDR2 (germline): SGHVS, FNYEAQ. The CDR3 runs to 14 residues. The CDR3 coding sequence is TGTGCCAGCAGCTTGGGCGGGGGGGCTTACGAGCAGTACTTC. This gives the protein CASSLGGGAYEQYF.

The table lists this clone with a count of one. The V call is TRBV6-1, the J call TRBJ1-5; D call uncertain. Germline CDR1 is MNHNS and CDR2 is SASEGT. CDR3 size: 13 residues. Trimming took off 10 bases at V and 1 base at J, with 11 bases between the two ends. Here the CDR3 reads CATALLSNQPQHF. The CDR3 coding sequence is TGTGCCACCGCCCTGCTCAGCAATCAGCCCCAGCATTTT.

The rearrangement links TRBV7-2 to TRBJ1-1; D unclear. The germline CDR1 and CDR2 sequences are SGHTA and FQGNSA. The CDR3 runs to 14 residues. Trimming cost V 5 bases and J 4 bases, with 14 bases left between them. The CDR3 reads CASSPRVGSTEAFF. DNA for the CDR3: TGTGCCAGCAGCCCGAGGGTGGGCAGCACTGAAGCTTTCTTT.

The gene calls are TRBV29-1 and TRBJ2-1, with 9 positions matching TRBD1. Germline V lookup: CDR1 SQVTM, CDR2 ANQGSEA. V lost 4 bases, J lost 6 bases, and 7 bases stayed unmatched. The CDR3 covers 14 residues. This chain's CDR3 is CSVGRTGVGNEQFF. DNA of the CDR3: TGCAGCGTTGGCAGGACAGGGGTGGGCAATGAGCAGTTCTTC.

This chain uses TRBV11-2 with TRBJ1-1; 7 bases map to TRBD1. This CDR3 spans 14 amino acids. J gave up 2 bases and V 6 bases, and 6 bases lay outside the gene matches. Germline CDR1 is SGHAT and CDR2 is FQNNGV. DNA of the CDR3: TGTGCCAGCAGGACGGACAGGATAAACACTGAAGCTTTCTTT. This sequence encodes CASRTDRINTEAFF.

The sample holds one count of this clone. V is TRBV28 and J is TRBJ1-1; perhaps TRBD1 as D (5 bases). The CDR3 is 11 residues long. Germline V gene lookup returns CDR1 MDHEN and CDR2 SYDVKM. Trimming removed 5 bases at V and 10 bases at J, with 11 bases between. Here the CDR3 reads CASSPGFAAFF. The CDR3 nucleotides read TGTGCCAGCAGTCCAGGGTTCGCAGCTTTCTTT.

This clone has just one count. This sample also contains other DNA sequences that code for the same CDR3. CDR3 DNA: TGTGCCAGCAGTCACGGACAGGGAGGCAATGAGCAGTTCTTC. Amino acids: CASSHGQGGNEQFF. This chain links TRBV6-5 with TRBJ2-1, with 8 bases lining up with TRBD1. The length of the CDR3 is 14 residues. The junction had 6 bases not matched to a gene; V was cut back by 5 bases and J by 6 bases. Germline V gene data show CDR1 as MNHEY and CDR2 as SVGAGI.

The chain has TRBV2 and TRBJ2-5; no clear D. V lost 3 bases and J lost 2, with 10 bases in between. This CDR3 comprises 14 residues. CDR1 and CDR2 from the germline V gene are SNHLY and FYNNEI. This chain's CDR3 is CASSDLSGQETQYF. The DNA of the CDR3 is TGTGCCAGCAGTGATCTATCTGGACAAGAGACCCAGTACTTC.

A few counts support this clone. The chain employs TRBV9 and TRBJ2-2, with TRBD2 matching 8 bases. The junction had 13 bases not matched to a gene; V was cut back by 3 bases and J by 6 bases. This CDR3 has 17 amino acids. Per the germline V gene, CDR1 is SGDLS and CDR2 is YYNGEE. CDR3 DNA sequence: TGTGCCAGCAGCGCCTTACCGGGACTAGTCTTCCCCGGGGAGCTGTTTTTT. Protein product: CASSALPGLVFPGELFF.

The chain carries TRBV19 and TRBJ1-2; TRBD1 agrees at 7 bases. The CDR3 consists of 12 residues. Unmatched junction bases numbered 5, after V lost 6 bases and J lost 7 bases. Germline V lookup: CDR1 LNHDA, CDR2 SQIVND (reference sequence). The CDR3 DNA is TGTGCCAGTAGAAGACAGGGAGGTGGCTACACCTTC. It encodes CASRRQGGGYTF. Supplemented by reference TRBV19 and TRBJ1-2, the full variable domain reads DGGITQSPKYLFRKEGQNVTLSCEQNLNHDAMYWYRQDPGQGLRLIYYSQIVNDFQKGDIAEGYSVSREKKESFPLTVTSAQKNPTAFYLCASRRQGGGYTFGSGTRLTVV.

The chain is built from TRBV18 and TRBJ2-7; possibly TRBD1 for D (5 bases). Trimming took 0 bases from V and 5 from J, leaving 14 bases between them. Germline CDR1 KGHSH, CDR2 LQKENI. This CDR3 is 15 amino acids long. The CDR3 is CASSPPSQGRDEQYF. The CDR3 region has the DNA TGTGCCAGCTCACCACCTAGCCAGGGTAGAGACGAGCAGTACTTC.